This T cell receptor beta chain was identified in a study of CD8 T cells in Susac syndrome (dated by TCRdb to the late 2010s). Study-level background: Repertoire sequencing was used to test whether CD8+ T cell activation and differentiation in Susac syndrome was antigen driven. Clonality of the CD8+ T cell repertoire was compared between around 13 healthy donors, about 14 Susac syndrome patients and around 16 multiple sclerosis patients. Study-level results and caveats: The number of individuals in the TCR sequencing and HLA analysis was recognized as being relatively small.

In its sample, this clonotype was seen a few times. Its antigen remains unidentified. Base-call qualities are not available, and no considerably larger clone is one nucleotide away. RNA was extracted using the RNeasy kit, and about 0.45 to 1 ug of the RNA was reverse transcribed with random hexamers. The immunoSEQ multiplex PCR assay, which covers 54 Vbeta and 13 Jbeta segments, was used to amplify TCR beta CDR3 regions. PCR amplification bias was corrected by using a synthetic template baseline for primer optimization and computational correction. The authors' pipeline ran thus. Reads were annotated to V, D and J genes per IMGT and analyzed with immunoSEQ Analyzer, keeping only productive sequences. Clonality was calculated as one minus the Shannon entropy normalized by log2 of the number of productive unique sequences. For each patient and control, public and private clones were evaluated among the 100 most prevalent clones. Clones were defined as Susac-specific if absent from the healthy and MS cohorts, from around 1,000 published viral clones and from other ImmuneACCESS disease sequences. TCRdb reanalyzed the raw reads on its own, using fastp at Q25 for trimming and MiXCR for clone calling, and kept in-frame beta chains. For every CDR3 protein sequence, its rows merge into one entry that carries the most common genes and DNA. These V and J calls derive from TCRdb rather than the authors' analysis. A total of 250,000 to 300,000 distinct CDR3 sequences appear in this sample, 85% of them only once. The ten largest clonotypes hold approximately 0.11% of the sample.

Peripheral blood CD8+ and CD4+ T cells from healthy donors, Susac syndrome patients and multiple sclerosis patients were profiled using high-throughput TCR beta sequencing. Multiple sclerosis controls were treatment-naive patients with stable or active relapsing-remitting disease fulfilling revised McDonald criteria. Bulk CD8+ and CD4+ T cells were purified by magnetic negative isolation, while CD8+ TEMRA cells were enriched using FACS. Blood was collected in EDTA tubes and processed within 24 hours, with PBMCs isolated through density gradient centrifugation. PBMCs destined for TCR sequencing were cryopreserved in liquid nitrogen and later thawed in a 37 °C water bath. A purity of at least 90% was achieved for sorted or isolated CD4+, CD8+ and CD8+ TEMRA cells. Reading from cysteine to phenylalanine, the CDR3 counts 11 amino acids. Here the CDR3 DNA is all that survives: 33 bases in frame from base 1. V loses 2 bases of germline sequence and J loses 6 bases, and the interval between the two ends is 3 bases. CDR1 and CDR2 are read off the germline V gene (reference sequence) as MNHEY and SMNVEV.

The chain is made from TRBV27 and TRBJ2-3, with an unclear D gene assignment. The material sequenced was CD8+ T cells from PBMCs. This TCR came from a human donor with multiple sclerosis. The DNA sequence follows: TGTGCCAGCAGTTTAAGGGATACGCAGTATTTT. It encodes CASSLRDTQYF.